The source of this TCR beta chain is a study of blood T cell repertoires in COVID-19. The wider study: Sample material is recorded as cDNA or gDNA derived from T cells, B-cell-depleted T cells, or PBMCs.

Profiling relied on immunoSEQ multiplex PCR, and the TCRdb table lists in-frame clones only, not all of them. The sample shows roughly 220,000 clones, approximately 86% of them seen only once. Trimming shortened V by 7 bases and J by 6 bases, and 15 bases separated the two germline ends. Germline CDR1 and CDR2: WSHSY and SAAADI. This CDR3 comprises 13 residues. The receptor was derived from a man between 60 and 75 years old with acute or convalescent COVID-19. The chain links TRBV10-2 to TRBJ1-1, with D perhaps matching TRBD1 (5 bases). The sample was peripheral blood. The CDR3: CASIAQGIAEAFF. In DNA, the CDR3 is TGCGCCAGCATCGCGCAGGGTATCGCTGAAGCTTTCTTT.